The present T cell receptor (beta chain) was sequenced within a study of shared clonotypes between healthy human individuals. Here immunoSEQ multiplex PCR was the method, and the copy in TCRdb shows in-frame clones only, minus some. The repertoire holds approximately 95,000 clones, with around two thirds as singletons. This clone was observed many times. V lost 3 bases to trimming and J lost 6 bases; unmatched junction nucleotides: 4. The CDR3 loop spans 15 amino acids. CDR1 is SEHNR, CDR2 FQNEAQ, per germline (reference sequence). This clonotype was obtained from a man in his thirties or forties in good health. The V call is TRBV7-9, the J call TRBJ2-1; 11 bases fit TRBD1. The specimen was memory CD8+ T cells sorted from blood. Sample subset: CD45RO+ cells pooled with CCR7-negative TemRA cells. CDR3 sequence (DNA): TGTGCCAGCAGCTTCACCGGGACAGGGGGCAATGAGCAGTTCTTC. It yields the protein CASSFTGTGGNEQFF.